This TCR beta chain was sequenced during a study of vaccination and CD4 T cells after COVID-19. Study context: Four females and six males made up the convalescents, with two Hispanic.

Sequence data for DNA of cultured CD4+ T cells were generated by the Oncomine TCR Beta short-read assay. TCRdb fed the PCR reads into MiXCR, producing one record per CDR3 protein. The table has about 5,700 distinct CDR3 sequences, 35% to 45% seen once; the top ten hold around 48%. As regards this clonotype: Its antigen remains unknown.

Treatment indicated: approximately 11-day PBMC culture with coronavirus spike peptide pools or control peptides (ViraFEST assay). Before the COVID-19 pandemic (2011-2018), CD4+ T cells were obtained from the unexposed donor. ViraFEST grew antigen-specific T cells using peptide pools, then sequenced TCRs. Looked up from germline, CDR1 is MNHNS and CDR2 is SASEGT. The V and J ends lost 6 bases and 4 bases, in that order; junction bases with no gene match: 4. This CDR3 has 14 amino acids. The sequenced sample was CD4+ T cells from blood, cultured in vitro. The genes are TRBV6-1 and TRBJ1-2; 11 nucleotides agree with TRBD1. This clonotype originated in a human donor in good health. CDR3 protein: CASSPGTGGYGYTF. The CDR3 DNA sequence: TGTGCCAGCAGCCCCGGGACAGGGGGCTATGGCTACACCTTC.